What follows are 17 T cell receptor beta chains derived from one specimen sequenced in a study of PD-L1 blockade in urothelial cancer. Data came from immunoSEQ multiplex PCR; TCRdb stores just in-frame clones and leaves some out. Among 87,000 or so clones listed, roughly 84% were seen once. The sample's time point: pretreatment peripheral blood. Specimen: PBMCs, collected around atezolizumab (anti-PD-L1) treatment. The receptors originated from a man aged 55-75 years with urothelial cancer.

This chain connects TRBV28 to TRBJ2-7; TRBD2 aligns across 8 bases. Per germline, CDR1 MDHEN and CDR2 SYDVKM. V trimming: 7 bases; J trimming: 2 bases; junction bases outside the gene matches: 7. The CDR3 runs 14 residues. This chain's CDR3 is CASTVSGLAYEQYF. The CDR3 DNA reads as TGTGCCAGCACAGTATCGGGACTAGCCTACGAGCAGTACTTC.

This clone was seen more than once but under ten times. The chain couples TRBV19 to TRBJ2-7; 7 nucleotides align to TRBD1. The CDR3 consists of 13 residues. CDR1 and CDR2 (germline): LNHDA, SQIVND (reference sequence). The V and J ends lost 6 bases and 0 bases, in that order; junction bases with no gene match: 2. The CDR3 spells CASRGDSSYEQYF. The CDR3 DNA sequence: TGTGCCAGTAGAGGGGACAGCTCCTACGAGCAGTACTTC. Full variable domain (outside the CDR3, taken from reference TRBV19 and TRBJ2-7): DGGITQSPKYLFRKEGQNVTLSCEQNLNHDAMYWYRQDPGQGLRLIYYSQIVNDFQKGDIAEGYSVSREKKESFPLTVTSAQKNPTAFYLCASRGDSSYEQYFGPGTRLTVT.

The chain employs TRBV21-1 and TRBJ1-2; the table's D gene call, TRBD1, was not cross checked with the DNA. TRBV21-1 is a listed pseudogene. This CDR3 contains 15 residues. As DNA, the CDR3 is TGTGCCAGCAGCTTACTACACAGGGGATACTATGGCTACACCTTC. It codes for CASSLLHRGYYGYTF.

The CDR3 coding sequence is TGCGCCAGCAGCTTGGAAGACAGTAGGTCGGATACGCAGTATTTT. As protein: CASSLEDSRSDTQYF. The V and J genes are TRBV5-1 and TRBJ2-3, with TRBD1 as a possible D gene (5 bases). Germline CDR1 reads SGHRS; CDR2 reads YFSETQ. V shed 0 bases and J shed 6 bases, with 14 bases lying between them. CDR3 size: 15 residues.

In DNA, the CDR3 is TGTGCCACCACAAACAGGGGAGCATACAATGAGCAGTTCTTC. Translation: CATTNRGAYNEQFF. The J gene is TRBJ2-1, the V gene TRBV19; 7 nucleotides agree with TRBD1. Trimming removed 10 bases from V and 4 bases from J; junction bases left unmatched: 10. CDR1 LNHDA and CDR2 SQIVND come from the germline V gene (reference sequence). The CDR3 sequence is 14 residues long. Supplemented by reference TRBV19 and TRBJ2-1, the full variable domain reads DGGITQSPKYLFRKEGQNVTLSCEQNLNHDAMYWYRQDPGQGLRLIYYSQIVNDFQKGDIAEGYSVSREKKESFPLTVTSAQKNPTAFYLCATTNRGAYNEQFFGPGTRLTVL.

The chain uses TRBV11-1 and TRBJ1-1; TRBD1 might be the D (6 bases). Looked up from germline, CDR1 is SGHAT and CDR2 is FQDESV (reference sequence). The CDR3 has 14 residues. V lost 4 bases, J lost 6 bases, and 15 bases lay in between. The DNA of the CDR3 is TGTGCCAGCAGCTCCGGGGCCAGGGGCGCTGAAGCTTTCTTT. Its translation is CASSSGARGAEAFF.

This clone was recorded a few times. CDR3 sequence (DNA): TGTGCCAGCAGCGTATCCGTGGGGCGGCCCTCTGGAAACACCATATATTTT. Its translation: CASSVSVGRPSGNTIYF. J is TRBJ1-3 and V is TRBV9; D possibly corresponds to TRBD1 (5 bases). V lost 1 base and J lost 0, with 14 bases in between. The CDR3 loop spans 17 amino acids. CDR1 and CDR2 from the germline V gene are SGDLS and YYNGEE.

This chain uses TRBV7-6 with TRBJ1-2; 7 bases are a match to TRBD1. The V gene end was trimmed by 1 base and the J gene end by 3 bases; junction bases not matched to a gene: 5. From germline, CDR1 is SGHVS and CDR2 FNYEAQ. The CDR3 extends over 15 amino acids. For the CDR3, the DNA is TGTGCCAGCAGCTTAGGACAGGGCCCTCACTATGGCTACACCTTC. Encoded protein: CASSLGQGPHYGYTF.

This chain links TRBV5-1 with TRBJ1-6; tentative D call: TRBD1 (6 bases). V lost 5 bases and J lost 8, with 8 bases in between. This CDR3 has 12 amino acids. Germline V CDR1 and CDR2: SGHRS, YFSETQ. The CDR3 nucleotides are TGCGCCAGCAGACAGGGAGATTCACCCCTCCACTTT. Amino acid sequence: CASRQGDSPLHF.

This clone has a count of ten or more. CDR3 loop: CASSPDSDTQYF. The CDR3, as DNA: TGTGCCAGCAGTCCTGACTCGGATACGCAGTATTTT. The chain has TRBV2 and TRBJ2-3; D is uncertain. The CDR3 has 12 residues. Germline V gives CDR1 SNHLY, CDR2 FYNNEI. Between the trimmed V and J ends, which lost 5 bases and 6 bases, there was a span of 9 bases.

CDR3 loop: CATSRGERGALETQYF. The CDR3 coding sequence is TGTGCCACCAGCAGAGGGGAGCGGGGGGCCCTGGAGACCCAGTACTTC. V usage is TRBV15 and J usage is TRBJ2-5; 9 nucleotides line up with TRBD2. Germline V gene lookup returns CDR1 LNHNV and CDR2 YYDKDF (reference sequence). Trimming took 1 base from V and 5 from J; bases not matched to a gene: 8. CDR3 size: 16 residues.

The chain carries TRBV18 and TRBJ2-1; D may be TRBD1 (5 bases). The CDR3 contains 14 residues. The V end lost 0 bases, the J end lost 4 bases, and 7 bases lay between the germline ends. Per germline, CDR1 KGHSH and CDR2 LQKENI. The CDR3 DNA reads TGTGCCAGCTCACCACCCCCAGGGTACAATGAGCAGTTCTTC. This codes for CASSPPPGYNEQFF.

V is TRBV29-1 and J is TRBJ2-7, with 9 bases lining up with TRBD1. Germline V gives CDR1 SQVTM, CDR2 ANQGSEA. The junction had 6 bases not matched to a gene; V was cut back by 5 bases and J by 4 bases. There are 13 residues in the CDR3. The CDR3 coding sequence is TGCAGCGTTCTGGACAGGGGTGTGTACGAGCAGTACTTC. This translates into CSVLDRGVYEQYF.

This clone appeared once. The chain employs TRBV27 and TRBJ2-3; maybe TRBD2 (5 bases). Germline V CDR1 and CDR2: MNHEY, SMNVEV (reference sequence). The CDR3 runs to 13 residues. The germline V and J ends were trimmed by 5 bases and 5 bases, with 11 bases remaining between them. The CDR3 here is CASSPREGDTQYF. The CDR3, as DNA: TGTGCCAGCAGTCCCCGAGAGGGAGATACGCAGTATTTT.

In DNA, the CDR3 is TGCGCCAGCAGCTTCACTAGCGGGAGCTACGAGCAGTACTTC. It is translated as CASSFTSGSYEQYF. This chain links TRBV5-1 with TRBJ2-7; the match to TRBD2 covers 11 bases. Germline V gene lookup returns CDR1 SGHRS and CDR2 YFSETQ. J lost 3 bases, V lost 2 bases, and 1 base had no gene match. The CDR3 is 14 amino acids.

This clone was detected only once. This chain connects TRBV5-6 to TRBJ2-3; no definite D call. The CDR3 has 16 residues. Germline values: CDR1 SGHDT, CDR2 YYEEEE. V dropped 0 bases and J dropped 1 base, with 12 bases sitting between them. In nucleotides, the CDR3 is TGTGCCAGCAGCTTGGACCGCACTTACCGCACAGATACGCAGTATTTT. Translation gives CASSLDRTYRTDTQYF.

This chain connects TRBV28 to TRBJ2-7; TRBD2 matches at 16 bases. CDR3 length equals 16 residues. V lost 6 bases to trimming and J lost 6 bases; unmatched junction nucleotides: 8. The germline gives CDR1 MDHEN, CDR2 SYDVKM. The CDR3 spells CASSLGLAGGRGEQYF. CDR3 coding DNA: TGTGCCAGCAGCCTGGGACTAGCGGGAGGGCGCGGCGAGCAGTACTTC.